The 30 T cell receptor beta chains in this list originate from one sample, sequenced in a study of blood T cell repertoires in COVID-19. Measured with immunoSEQ multiplex PCR; TCRdb has only the in-frame clones, and not every one. The sample includes some 110,000 clones, around 85% of them seen just once. Material for sequencing was peripheral blood. All receptors come from an elderly woman with active or convalescent COVID-19.

This chain joins TRBV7-2 and TRBJ2-4, with TRBD2 matching over 9 bases. J lost 6 bases, V lost 5 bases, and 11 bases had no gene match. There are 16 residues in the CDR3. Germline V gene data show CDR1 as SGHTA and CDR2 as FQGNSA. In nucleotides, the CDR3 is TGTGCCAGCAGCCAGTTGGCTAGCGGGAATGGAAACATTCAGTACTTC. Translating gives CASSQLASGNGNIQYF.

The chain has TRBV4-3 and TRBJ1-1; no reliable D call. Germline V gene sequence: CDR1 LGHNA, CDR2 YSLEER. Trimming cost V 0 bases and J 0 bases, with 8 bases left between them. The CDR3 spans 15 residues. The CDR3 reads CASSQDWAMNTEAFF. For the CDR3, the DNA is TGCGCCAGCAGCCAAGATTGGGCTATGAACACTGAAGCTTTCTTT.

The rearrangement joins TRBV28 to TRBJ1-2; perhaps TRBD1 as D (6 bases). Germline CDR1 MDHEN, CDR2 SYDVKM. The CDR3 covers 14 residues. Deletions cut 2 bases from V and 7 bases from J, with 14 bases between. Here the CDR3 DNA reads TGTGCCAGCAGTTTAGCAGGGGTTCAAGGTGGCTACACCTTC. The encoded protein is CASSLAGVQGGYTF.

The V call is TRBV20-1, the J call TRBJ2-1; D is undetermined. The CDR3 extends over 10 amino acids. V lost 6 bases and J 6 bases, leaving 6 bases between the germline ends. In germline, CDR1 is DFQATT, CDR2 SNEGSKA (reference sequence). CDR3 sequence (DNA): TGCAGTGCCCAATTCAATGAGCAGTTCTTC. Protein sequence: CSAQFNEQFF.

This CDR3 reads CATSAPGQGGANYGYTF. In nucleotides, the CDR3 is TGTGCCACCAGTGCCCCGGGACAGGGGGGGGCTAACTATGGCTACACCTTC. The V and J genes are TRBV24-1 and TRBJ1-2; 11 bases are shared with TRBD1. Germline CDR1 and CDR2: KGHDR and SFDVKD. The V and J ends lost 5 bases and 0 bases, in that order; junction bases with no gene match: 7. This CDR3 region has 17 residues.

The rearrangement joins TRBV23-1 to TRBJ1-2; D gene unclear. TRBV23-1 has ORF status, its function being uncertain. CDR3 length: 17 amino acids. Between the trimmed V and J ends, which lost 4 bases and 0 bases, there was a span of 18 bases. The CDR3 sequence: CASSLVMLGSPNYGYTF. In nucleotides, the CDR3 is TGCGCCAGCAGTCTTGTGATGCTGGGGAGCCCTAACTATGGCTACACCTTC.

This chain uses TRBV9 with TRBJ1-1, with 12 bases aligning to TRBD1. The V and J ends lost 4 bases and 5 bases, in that order; junction bases with no gene match: 3. The CDR3 contains 14 residues. Germline loops: CDR1 SGDLS, CDR2 YYNGEE. The CDR3 DNA reads TGTGCCAGCAGCTTGGGACAGGGGGCAACTGAAGCTTTCTTT. Translating it yields CASSLGQGATEAFF. The full variable domain, its missing parts supplied by reference TRBV9 and TRBJ1-1, is DSGVTQTPKHLITATGQRVTLRCSPRSGDLSVYWYQQSLDQGLQFLIQYYNGEERAKGNILERFSAQQFPDLHSELNLSSLELGDSALYFCASSLGQGATEAFFGQGTRLTVV.

The V gene is TRBV5-1, the J gene TRBJ1-6; TRBD1 matches at 8 bases. V trimming: 4 bases; J trimming: 0 bases; junction bases outside the gene matches: 9. The length of the CDR3 is 18 residues. Germline V gene lookup returns CDR1 SGHRS and CDR2 YFSETQ. CDR3 nucleotide sequence: TGCGCCAGCAGCCCGAACGACAGGGGATTCTCCTATAATTCACCCCTCCACTTT. Translated: CASSPNDRGFSYNSPLHF.

The chain joins TRBV24-1 to TRBJ1-5, with 8 nucleotides matching TRBD1. The CDR3 has 14 amino acids. V was pared by 4 bases and J by 6 bases, with 4 bases of the junction left unmatched. Germline V gene data show CDR1 as KGHDR and CDR2 as SFDVKD. The CDR3 DNA is TGTGCCACCAGTGACGCGGACAGGGTTCAGCCCCAGCATTTT. This encodes CATSDADRVQPQHF.

This CDR3 reads CASSQDRGFSEAFF. DNA of the CDR3: TGTGCCAGCAGCCAGGACAGGGGTTTCTCTGAAGCTTTCTTT. The chain recombines TRBV6-6 with TRBJ1-1, with 9 bases matching TRBD1. The J segment lost 6 bases and the V segment lost 6 bases, leaving 8 bases of the junction unmatched. This CDR3 contains 14 residues. Germline V lookup: CDR1 MNHNY, CDR2 SVGAGI (reference sequence).

The chain couples TRBV2 to TRBJ1-6; 10 positions match TRBD1. Germline values: CDR1 SNHLY, CDR2 FYNNEI. The CDR3 totals 15 residues. The junction had 7 bases not matched to a gene; V was cut back by 4 bases and J by 10 bases. CDR3 in amino acids: CASSGDRGIGSPLHF. CDR3 nucleotide sequence: TGTGCCAGCAGTGGGGACAGGGGAATAGGATCACCCCTCCACTTT.

V and J are TRBV5-4 and TRBJ2-1, with TRBD2 matching over 11 bases. Germline V gene data show CDR1 as SGHNT and CDR2 as YYREEE (reference sequence). The V segment lost 0 bases and the J segment 4 bases; nucleotides outside the gene matches: 6. The CDR3 is made up of 17 amino acids. This CDR3 reads CASSLAWTSGQYNEQFF. The CDR3 region has the DNA TGTGCCAGCAGCTTGGCTTGGACTAGCGGGCAGTACAATGAGCAGTTCTTC. Full variable domain (remainder filled in from reference TRBV5-4 and TRBJ2-1): ETGVTQSPTHLIKTRGQQVTLRCSSQSGHNTVSWYQQALGQGPQFIFQYYREEENGRGNFPPRFSGLQFPNYSSELNVNALELDDSALYLCASSLAWTSGQYNEQFFGPGTRLTVL.

The chain links TRBV7-2 to TRBJ1-1, with no clear D. V lost 1 base and J 6 bases, leaving 12 bases between the germline ends. The CDR3 has 14 amino acids. In germline, CDR1 is SGHTA, CDR2 FQGNSA. CDR3 DNA: TGTGCCAGCAGCTTAGGGGGAGGGTACGCTGAAGCTTTCTTT. Its protein is CASSLGGGYAEAFF.

The chain links TRBV19 to TRBJ2-1; 7 bases are a match to TRBD2. The V segment lost 5 bases and the J segment 7 bases; nucleotides outside the gene matches: 14. Germline loops: CDR1 LNHDA, CDR2 SQIVND (reference sequence). CDR3 length equals 16 residues. The CDR3 DNA reads TGTGCCAGTAGTGGCTCCAGAGGCGGGAGATATAATGAGCAGTTCTTC. Protein product: CASSGSRGGRYNEQFF.

V usage is TRBV28 and J usage is TRBJ2-5; maybe TRBD2 (6 bases). The CDR3 contains 15 residues. The ends were cut back, 3 bases at V and 4 bases at J, with 15 bases in the middle. CDR1 MDHEN and CDR2 SYDVKM come from the germline V gene. CDR3 nucleotide sequence: TGTGCCAGCAGTTTTCTCGGGGGTAAGGTAGAGACCCAGTACTTC. Translation: CASSFLGGKVETQYF.

This sequence joins TRBV6-2 or TRBV6-3 and TRBJ1-5; 7 nucleotides align to TRBD1. With V trimmed by 6 bases and J by 2 bases, 7 bases remained unmatched. Germline CDR1 reads MNHEY; CDR2 reads SVGEGT. This CDR3 comprises 15 residues. The DNA for the CDR3 is TGTGCCAGCAGCCCGACAGGGTACGGCAATCAGCCCCAGCATTTT. Amino acid sequence: CASSPTGYGNQPQHF.

The chain combines TRBV5-1 with TRBJ1-1; 7 nucleotides align to TRBD1. The V gene's germline CDR1 is SGHRS and CDR2 YFSETQ. V lost 5 bases and J lost 4; bases outside the gene matches: 5. This CDR3 contains 13 residues. As DNA, the CDR3 is TGCGCCAGCAGAACCGCAGGGGGCACTGAAGCTTTCTTT. It codes for CASRTAGGTEAFF.

This rearrangement joins TRBV28 to TRBJ1-5; TRBD1 might be the D (6 bases). This CDR3 contains 15 residues. In germline, CDR1 is MDHEN, CDR2 SYDVKM. The V end was cut by 5 bases, the J end by 5 bases, with 16 bases between. CDR3 in DNA: TGTGCCAGCAGTAAAACCGGGACATCCGATCAGCCCCAGCATTTT. Protein: CASSKTGTSDQPQHF. The full variable domain, its missing parts supplied by reference TRBV28 and TRBJ1-5, is DVKVTQSSRYLVKRTGEKVFLECVQDMDHENMFWYRQDPGLGLRLIYFSYDVKMKEKGDIPEGYSVSREKKERFSLILESASTNQTSMYLCASSKTGTSDQPQHFGDGTRLSIL.

The table lists this clone with a count of one. The V gene is TRBV5-4, the J gene TRBJ2-3; tentatively, D is TRBD2 (6 bases). CDR1 is SGHNT and CDR2 is YYREEE in the germline V gene (reference sequence). The CDR3 extends over 16 amino acids. V was shortened by 4 bases and J by 0 bases, with 15 bases between the two germline ends. CDR3 region: CASSDIGGVSTDTQYF. The CDR3 DNA is TGTGCCAGCAGCGATATCGGCGGGGTAAGCACAGATACGCAGTATTTT. Filled out from reference TRBV5-4 and TRBJ2-3, the complete variable domain reads ETGVTQSPTHLIKTRGQQVTLRCSSQSGHNTVSWYQQALGQGPQFIFQYYREEENGRGNFPPRFSGLQFPNYSSELNVNALELDDSALYLCASSDIGGVSTDTQYFGPGTRLTVL.

The chain is built from TRBV6-5 and TRBJ1-5; TRBD1 matches at 7 bases. There are 16 residues in the CDR3. With 6 bases clipped from V and 9 bases from J, the junction kept 17 bases outside the gene matches. The germline V gene has CDR1 MNHEY and CDR2 SVGAGI. CDR3 sequence reads: CASRYRQGISTGPQHF. Here the CDR3 DNA reads TGTGCCAGCAGGTACAGACAGGGCATATCGACGGGGCCCCAGCATTTT.

The genes are TRBV29-1 and TRBJ2-7, with TRBD2 identical over 7 bases. J gave up 3 bases and V 4 bases, and 0 bases lay outside the gene matches. The germline CDR1 and CDR2 sequences are SQVTM and ANQGSEA. The CDR3 is 11 amino acids. In DNA, the CDR3 is TGCAGCGTTGGGGAGGGCTACGAGCAGTACTTC. Residues: CSVGEGYEQYF.

The rearrangement links TRBV18 to TRBJ1-1; unclear D gene. V was cut by 6 bases and J by 2 bases, with 13 bases left in between. CDR3 length: 14 amino acids. Germline CDR1 KGHSH, CDR2 LQKENI. The CDR3 sequence is CASSPTLTNTEAFF. DNA of the CDR3: TGTGCCAGCTCCCCGACTTTAACTAACACTGAAGCTTTCTTT.

V gene TRBV28 combines with J gene TRBJ1-1; D is uncertain. V was clipped by 5 bases and J by 0 bases, with 10 bases between them. This CDR3 has 14 residues. From germline, CDR1 is MDHEN and CDR2 SYDVKM. The CDR3 DNA follows: TGTGCCAGCAGTACCCTACGGGTGAACACTGAAGCTTTCTTT. This sequence encodes CASSTLRVNTEAFF.

This chain links TRBV2 with TRBJ1-5; possible D gene TRBD1, 5 bases. The germline V and J ends were trimmed by 2 bases and 0 bases, with 14 bases remaining between them. Germline loops: CDR1 SNHLY, CDR2 FYNNEI. The CDR3 sequence is 17 residues long. CDR3 DNA: TGTGCCAGCAGTGAATACGGCCAGGGATATAGCAATCAGCCCCAGCATTTT. It yields the protein CASSEYGQGYSNQPQHF.

The DNA for the CDR3 is TGTGCCAGCAGTTACAGGGGTAGCACTGAAGCTTTCTTT. Translating gives CASSYRGSTEAFF. The rearrangement links TRBV6-2 or TRBV6-3 to TRBJ1-1, with D maybe TRBD1 (5 bases). With 2 bases removed from V and 4 bases from J, the gap between germline ends came to 8 bases. This CDR3 is built from 13 residues. CDR1 and CDR2 (germline): MNHEY, SVGEGT.

V is TRBV19 and J is TRBJ1-4, with TRBD1 identical over 10 bases. The CDR3 extends over 15 amino acids. CDR1 and CDR2 (germline): LNHDA, SQIVND (reference sequence). V was clipped by 5 bases and J by 5 bases; unmatched bases: 5. CDR3 in DNA: TGTGCCAGTAGTTCCCGGACAGGGGGGAATGAAAAACTGTTTTTT. It codes for CASSSRTGGNEKLFF.

A few counts support this clone. V is TRBV12-5 and J is TRBJ2-1; no clear D. Trimming pared 6 bases from V and 4 bases from J, leaving 4 bases between. The CDR3 extends over 11 amino acids. Germline assignment: CDR1 LGHNT and CDR2 FRNRAP. The CDR3 loop is CASGSYNEQFF. The CDR3 DNA sequence: TGTGCTAGTGGCTCTTACAATGAGCAGTTCTTC.

The CDR3, as DNA: TGTGCCAGCAGCTTTAGGAGGAGAACCAACTATGGCTACACCTTC. It translates to CASSFRRRTNYGYTF. The chain recombines TRBV5-6 with TRBJ1-2; D ambiguous. Trimming took off 2 bases at V and 2 bases at J, with 13 bases between the two ends. Germline CDR1 reads SGHDT; CDR2 reads YYEEEE. CDR3 size: 15 residues.

This chain links TRBV6-2 or TRBV6-3 with TRBJ2-3; D not certain. The ends were cut back, 2 bases at V and 4 bases at J, with 7 bases in the middle. The germline gives CDR1 MNHEY, CDR2 SVGEGT. The CDR3 is made up of 13 amino acids. This CDR3 is CASSYIRADTQYF. CDR3 in DNA: TGTGCCAGCAGTTACATCCGGGCAGATACGCAGTATTTT.

The chain links TRBV28 to TRBJ1-2; the match to TRBD1 covers 11 bases. The germline V gene encodes CDR1 MDHEN and CDR2 SYDVKM. V dropped 6 bases and J dropped 6; count of bases not matched to a gene: 15. The CDR3 runs to 17 residues. The CDR3 loop is CASRLALLGQGENGYTF. The CDR3 DNA is TGTGCCAGCAGACTTGCCCTTTTGGGACAGGGGGAAAATGGCTACACCTTC.